This TCR beta chain was recovered during a study of T cell changes during pregnancy in multiple sclerosis. The CDR3 covers 14 residues. Germline lookup yields CDR1 SGHVS and CDR2 FQNEAQ. The V and J ends lost 0 bases and 1 base respectively, with 6 bases between them. Here immunoSEQ multiplex PCR was the method, and the copy in TCRdb shows in-frame clones only, minus some. Altogether fewer than 70,000 clones are present, roughly 87% being singletons, with the ten largest covering around 2.5%. This TCR was recovered from a female donor with multiple sclerosis, enrolled in a pregnancy study. Specimen: peripheral blood, collected in the first trimester of pregnancy. The chain combines TRBV7-8 with TRBJ1-1; D is unresolved. The DNA for the CDR3 is TGTGCCAGCAGCTTAGCGACTGGGAACACTGAAGCTTTCTTT. Translating it yields CASSLATGNTEAFF.